This T cell receptor (beta chain) was retrieved from a study of PD-1 blockade in classical Hodgkin lymphoma. Study-wide context: Treatment was intravenous nivolumab, 3 mg/kg every 2 weeks, until progression. Study findings and constraints: Initiation of nivolumab under 1 year after ASCT led to exclusion of patients. Unlike CD8+ TCR diversity, which did not rise significantly by C4D1, CD4+ TCR diversity did.

The time point denotes: cycle 4 day 1 (C4D1), after 5 to 7 weeks of nivolumab. Every patient was affected by relapse after autologous stem cell transplantation, while exposure to brentuximab vedotin was not uniform. Best responses were complete response, partial response or progressive disease. Sequencing used immunoSEQ multiplex PCR; TCRdb keeps in-frame clones, though not all of them. The sample holds tens of thousands of clones; 90% are singletons and the top ten take 2.9%. This clone was counted a single time. Its antigen is unknown. The germline V gene encodes CDR1 GTSNPN and CDR2 SVGIG (reference sequence). V shed 2 bases, J shed 8 bases, and the junction held 9 bases outside the gene matches. The CDR3 spans 16 residues.

V is TRBV30 and J is TRBJ1-4; 12 bases are shared with TRBD1. Specimen: peripheral blood mononuclear cells (PBMCs), collected before the fourth cycle of nivolumab. This clonotype originated in a human donor with classical Hodgkin lymphoma. The CDR3 is CAWSPHPGTGGEKLFF. The CDR3 coding sequence is TGTGCCTGGAGTCCTCACCCCGGGACAGGGGGCGAAAAACTGTTTTTT.